These T cell receptor beta chains were read from a single sample in a study of early T cells in non-severe SARS-CoV-2 infection. TCRdb reanalysed the 5' RACE reads using MiXCR and keeps one entry per CDR3 protein. The sample records about 100,000 distinct CDR3 sequences, roughly 10% being singletons. The material sequenced was whole blood. The receptors were sampled from an adult who was a healthcare worker with PCR-confirmed SARS-CoV-2 infection or an uninfected control (not recorded which). CDR3s include the opening cysteine and the closing phenylalanine or tryptophan. The D gene is left open where the match is weak. Rows may omit the clone size; those that give it use once, few, many or a size class.

TGTGCCAGCAGACTCGGTGGAGGGGTTTACGAGCAGTACTTC CASRLGGGVYEQYF TRBJ2-7 many NA TRBV2
TGTGCCAGCAGCCTGCTGCAGGGACACCAAGAGACCCAGTACTTC CASSLLQGHQETQYF TRBJ2-5 many NA TRBV5-4
TGTGCCAGCGGGTTGGGTCCGCCCGAGCAGTTCTTC CASGLGPPEQFF TRBJ2-1 many NA TRBV2
TGTGCCATCGGGGGGGACGCCCCCTACAATGAGCAGTTCTTC CAIGGDAPYNEQFF TRBJ2-1 NA TRBD2 TRBV10-3
TGTGCCTCTAAGGGCGGGAGCGCGTATGAGCAGTTCTTC CASKGGSAYEQFF TRBJ2-1 NA TRBD2 TRBV19
TGTGCCAGCAGCTTCGGGGCCAGCAATGAGCAGTTCTTC CASSFGASNEQFF TRBJ2-1 many NA TRBV5-4
TGTGCCAGCAGCTTCTTGACTAGCGGGAGGGTCCACGAGCAGTACTTC CASSFLTSGRVHEQYF TRBJ2-7 NA TRBD2 TRBV7-3
TGTGCCAGCGCCACTCCGGGGGGCTCTTACGAGACCCAGTACTTC CASATPGGSYETQYF TRBJ2-5 few NA TRBV25-1
TGTGCCAGCAGTTTAAGTCTAGCGGGAGGGTCCGGGGAGCTGTTTTTT CASSLSLAGGSGELFF TRBJ2-2 few TRBD2 TRBV12-3/TRBV12-4
TGTGCCAGCAGTTACTCGGGACTAGCGGGCCGCGAGCAGTACTTC CASSYSGLAGREQYF TRBJ2-7 NA TRBD2 TRBV6-5
TGCAGCGTTGTGCTGACGGGTTTTAATGAGCAGTTCTTC CSVVLTGFNEQFF TRBJ2-1 many NA TRBV29-1
TGCAGTGCTAGAGAGAGGTATAGCGGGAGAGTAGTACACGAGCAGTACTTC CSARERYSGRVVHEQYF TRBJ2-7 few TRBD2 TRBV20-1
TGTGCCAGCAGCTGGGGACCTGAAGCTTTCTTT CASSWGPEAFF TRBJ1-1 NA NA TRBV5-6
TGCGCCAGCAGCCCAGGACTAGCGGGAGGGCCGAATGAGCAGTTCTTC CASSPGLAGGPNEQFF TRBJ2-1 many TRBD2 TRBV5-1
TGTGCCATCAGCGAGAGCGGAGTTCCAAGAGGGGCTAGGGGCGACAACAATGAGCAGTTCTTC CAISESGVPRGARGDNNEQFF TRBJ2-1 many NA TRBV10-3
TGTGCCAGCTCACCCCCCACTAGCGGGAGGGCAAATGAGCAGTTCTTC CASSPPTSGRANEQFF TRBJ2-1 many TRBD2 TRBV18
TGCAGCGTTGAAGAGTCGACAGCGAACACTGAAGCTTTCTTT CSVEESTANTEAFF TRBJ1-1 many NA TRBV29-1
TGTGCCACCGCCGGACTCACCGGGGAGCTGTTTTTT CATAGLTGELFF TRBJ2-2 few NA TRBV15
TGTGCCATCAGAGACCACATGGGCCAAGAGACCCAGTACTTC CAIRDHMGQETQYF TRBJ2-5 many NA TRBV10-3
TGCAGTGCTAGAGCTATACCTGAAGCTTTCTTT CSARAIPEAFF TRBJ1-1 many NA TRBV20-1
TGCGCCAGCAGCCTATTCGGACAGGGAAATTCACCCCTCCACTTT CASSLFGQGNSPLHF TRBJ1-6 few TRBD1 TRBV4-1
TGTGCCAGCAGCAGGGGAAATCAGCCCCAGCATTTT CASSRGNQPQHF TRBJ1-5 many NA TRBV9
TGTGCCATCAGCAAGGACTTCTACGAGCAGTACTTC CAISKDFYEQYF TRBJ2-7 NA NA TRBV10-3
TGTGCCAGCAGTGTACACGGACAGGGTTTGGGTAGCAATCAGCCCCAGCATTTT CASSVHGQGLGSNQPQHF TRBJ1-5 few TRBD1 TRBV2
TGTGCCAGCAGACAGGGGCCCGGGGCTTTCTTT CASRQGPGAFF TRBJ1-1 NA TRBD1 TRBV28
TGTGCCAGCAGTGGGGGGCCTAGGGGCTACACCTTC CASSGGPRGYTF TRBJ1-2 many NA TRBV6-1
TGCAGTGCTAGGCGGGAGGGCCGCGAGACCCAGTACTTC CSARREGRETQYF TRBJ2-5 few TRBD2 TRBV20-1
TGTGCCAGCAGTTATCTCGGCGAGCAGTACTTC CASSYLGEQYF TRBJ2-7 NA NA TRBV6-9
TGTGCCAGCAGTGAAAATGCCGGACCAATCTACGAGCAGTACTTC CASSENAGPIYEQYF TRBJ2-7 few NA TRBV6-1
TGTGCCAGCAGCCCAGGACAGTTGGGCTACACCTTC CASSPGQLGYTF TRBJ1-2 many NA TRBV7-9
TGCAGCGTTGAGGAGAATACGCAGTATTTT CSVEENTQYF TRBJ2-3 NA NA TRBV29-1
TGCAGTGCTCGACCTAGCGGAACAGATACGCAGTATTTT CSARPSGTDTQYF TRBJ2-3 many TRBD2 TRBV20-1
TGTGCCACCTCAGGGACAGTGGATTCACCCCTCCACTTT CATSGTVDSPLHF TRBJ1-6 few TRBD1 TRBV10-3